The 2 T cell receptor beta chains below come from one sample, sequenced in a study of T cell responses to AZD1222 COVID-19 vaccine. Here immunoSEQ multiplex PCR was the method, and the copy in TCRdb shows in-frame clones only, minus some. Found here are about 130,000 clones, roughly 93% of them singletons; the top ten hold around 3.1%. The source material was peripheral blood, sampled on day 0 of AZD1222 vaccination. The receptors originated from an adult in good health.

This chain connects TRBV3-1 (or the pseudogene TRBV3-2) to TRBJ1-6; the D is unclear. The V end was cut by 4 bases, the J end by 2 bases, with 0 bases between. The germline gives CDR1 LGHDT, CDR2 YNNKEL (reference sequence). The CDR3 sequence is 12 residues long. The CDR3 reads CASSPYNSPLHF. The CDR3 DNA reads TGTGCCAGCAGCCCCTATAATTCACCCCTCCACTTT.

This rearrangement joins TRBV28 to TRBJ1-5; perhaps TRBD1 as D (6 bases). CDR3 length: 14 amino acids. Trimming shortened V by 6 bases and J by 0 bases, and 9 bases separated the two germline ends. Germline CDR1 and CDR2: MDHEN and SYDVKM. The CDR3 sequence: CASRPGDSNQPQHF. DNA for the CDR3: TGTGCCAGCAGGCCAGGGGATAGCAATCAGCCCCAGCATTTT.